The following is a T cell receptor (beta chain) sequence with its context. One end of the junction is discordant with germline, which a read error may explain. The CDR3 sequence is 13 residues long. Germline V lookup: CDR1 SEHNR, CDR2 FQNEAQ (reference sequence). This entry is derived from a study of blood T cell repertoires in COVID-19. About the research overall: T cells, B-cell-depleted T cells, or PBMCs provided the cDNA or gDNA that served as material.

Sequencing used immunoSEQ multiplex PCR; TCRdb keeps in-frame clones, though not all of them. Of tens of thousands of clones in the sample, roughly 81% were seen once. This chain joins TRBV7-9 and TRBJ1-1; perhaps TRBD1 as D (5 bases). The sequencing sample was made of peripheral blood. This sequence was found in a man aged 55 to 70 with COVID-19, enrolled during active disease. This CDR3 is CASSLGQPWERIF. DNA of the CDR3: TGTGCCAGCAGCTTAGGACAGCCATGGGAACGGATCTTT.